What follows are 2 T cell receptor beta chains derived from one specimen sequenced in a study of early T cells in non-severe SARS-CoV-2 infection. TCRdb used MiXCR to reprocess the 5' RACE reads, holding one entry per CDR3 protein. The table records 50,000 or so distinct CDR3 sequences, approximately 5.6% of them present only once. Sequenced input: whole blood. The receptors shown here come from an adult who was a healthcare worker with PCR-confirmed SARS-CoV-2 infection or an uninfected control (not recorded which).

There are many counts of this clonotype. The rearrangement links TRBV11-3 to TRBJ2-2; D is unclear. The CDR3 covers 12 residues. Germline V lookup: CDR1 SGHNT, CDR2 YENEEA. V lost 11 bases to trimming and J lost 4 bases, with 11 bases between them. Written as DNA, the CDR3 is TGTGCCTTTCGACTGGGCACCGGGGAGCTGTTTTTT. This sequence encodes CAFRLGTGELFF. The entire variable domain, with the rest obtained from reference TRBV11-3 and TRBJ2-2, is as follows: EAGVVQSPRYKIIEKKQPVAFWCNPISGHNTLYWYLQNLGQGPELLIRYENEEAVDDSQLPKDRFSAERLKGVDSTLKIQPAELGDSAVYLCAFRLGTGELFFGEGSRLTVL.

This clonotype was picked up many times. The rearrangement uses TRBV9 and TRBJ2-1; 11 bases fit TRBD2. Germline V gives CDR1 SGDLS, CDR2 YYNGEE. The CDR3 extends over 19 amino acids. The J segment lost 2 bases and the V segment lost 0 bases, leaving 10 bases of the junction unmatched. CDR3 sequence reads: CASSVEGSGRAWPYNEQFF. In DNA, the CDR3 is TGTGCCAGCAGCGTAGAGGGTAGCGGGAGGGCCTGGCCCTACAATGAGCAGTTCTTC.